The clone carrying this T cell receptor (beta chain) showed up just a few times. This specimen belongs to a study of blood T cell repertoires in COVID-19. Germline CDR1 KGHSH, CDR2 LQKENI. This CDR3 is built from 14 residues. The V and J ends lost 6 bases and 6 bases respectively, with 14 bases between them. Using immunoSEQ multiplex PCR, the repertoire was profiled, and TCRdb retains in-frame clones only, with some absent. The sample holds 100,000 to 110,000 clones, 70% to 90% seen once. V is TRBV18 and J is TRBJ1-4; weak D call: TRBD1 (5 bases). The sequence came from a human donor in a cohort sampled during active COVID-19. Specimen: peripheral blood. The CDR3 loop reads CASSLQGWDEKLFF. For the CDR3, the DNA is TGTGCCAGCTCTCTCCAGGGATGGGATGAAAAACTGTTTTTT.